The 31 T cell receptor beta chains presented below share a single source sample, sequenced in a study of PD-1 blockade in classical Hodgkin lymphoma. Some clones are missing from TCRdb's copy, which holds only in-frame ones; the method was immunoSEQ multiplex PCR. In the table there are about 27,000 clones, around three quarters of which are singletons. Following autologous stem cell transplantation, relapse occurred in every patient, and exposure to brentuximab vedotin varied. CD4+ T cells were purified from thawed PBMCs by magnetic negative selection. Sequenced material: CD4+ T cells from blood, taken at baseline. The source of these receptors is a human donor with classical Hodgkin lymphoma.

The V call is TRBV7-8, the J call TRBJ1-1; 12 bases line up with TRBD1. Germline CDR1 SGHVS, CDR2 FQNEAQ. The trim removed 5 bases at V and 6 bases at J, leaving 10 bases unmatched. The CDR3 is made up of 16 amino acids. As DNA, the CDR3 is TGTGCCAGCAGCGCCGGGACAGGGGGCGCATGGGCTGAAGCTTTCTTT. Its translation is CASSAGTGGAWAEAFF.

A note on this clone: This specimen includes other DNA sequences encoding the same CDR3. This chain connects TRBV10-3 to TRBJ1-1; D uncertain. There are 15 residues in the CDR3. Germline-derived CDR1 and CDR2 are ENHRY and SYGVKD. The ends were cut back, 8 bases at V and 5 bases at J, with 21 bases in the middle. Here the CDR3 reads CAIAREGREMTEAFF. The CDR3 nucleotides read TGTGCCATCGCTAGGGAAGGTAGGGAGATGACTGAAGCTTTCTTT.

This clone was recorded once. The V call is TRBV18, the J call TRBJ1-1; TRBD1 aligns across 7 bases. The CDR3 contains 15 residues. Per the germline V gene, CDR1 is KGHSH and CDR2 is LQKENI. V trimming: 3 bases; J trimming: 1 base; junction bases outside the gene matches: 5. CDR3 region: CASSPGGGENTEAFF. CDR3 DNA: TGTGCCAGCTCACCGGGAGGGGGCGAGAACACTGAAGCTTTCTTT.

CDR3 sequence reads: CASQRGGFYNEQFF. DNA for the CDR3: TGTGCCAGCCAAAGAGGGGGATTCTACAATGAGCAGTTCTTC. The chain recombines TRBV14 with TRBJ2-1; maybe TRBD1 (6 bases). The V and J ends lost 8 bases and 3 bases respectively, with 14 bases between them. The CDR3 is 14 amino acids. Germline V gives CDR1 SGHDN, CDR2 FVKESK.

A few counts support this clone. The rearrangement joins TRBV18 to TRBJ1-1; unclear D gene. Germline lookup yields CDR1 KGHSH and CDR2 LQKENI. The CDR3 is made up of 14 amino acids. The V and J ends lost 2 bases and 1 base respectively, with 8 bases between them. The chain's CDR3 is CASSPGNRNTEAFF. In DNA, the CDR3 is TGTGCCAGCTCACCAGGGAACAGGAACACTGAAGCTTTCTTT.

The V and J genes are TRBV9 and TRBJ2-3; 14 bases are shared with TRBD2. V lost 6 bases to trimming and J lost 4 bases; unmatched junction nucleotides: 7. From germline, CDR1 is SGDLS and CDR2 YYNGEE. The CDR3 is made up of 16 amino acids. The CDR3 reads CASNAGGLAGADTQYF. The CDR3 bases are TGTGCCAGCAACGCCGGGGGACTAGCGGGGGCAGATACGCAGTATTTT.

This chain uses TRBV5-1 with TRBJ2-7, with 7 nucleotides matching TRBD1. Per the germline V gene, CDR1 is SGHRS and CDR2 is YFSETQ. This CDR3 comprises 15 residues. The V gene end was trimmed by 4 bases and the J gene end by 2 bases; junction bases not matched to a gene: 9. The CDR3 is CASSLGTQGTYEQYF. CDR3 nucleotide sequence: TGCGCCAGCAGCCTTGGTACACAGGGGACCTACGAGCAGTACTTC. Full variable domain (rest looked up from reference TRBV5-1 and TRBJ2-7): KAGVTQTPRYLIKTRGQQVTLSCSPISGHRSVSWYQQTPGQGLQFLFEYFSETQRNKGNFPGRFSGRQFSNSRSEMNVSTLELGDSALYLCASSLGTQGTYEQYFGPGTRLTVT.

This clone was detected only a few times. The CDR3 DNA is TGTGCCAGCAAGGGTTCACCCCTCCACTTT. Its translation: CASKGSPLHF. The rearrangement joins TRBV7-2 to TRBJ1-6; D uncertain. V lost 7 bases and J lost 9, with 4 bases in between. Germline lookup yields CDR1 SGHTA and CDR2 FQGNSA. CDR3 length equals 10 residues.

Details on this clone: The sample contains more than one DNA sequence encoding this CDR3. The CDR3 is CASSMGQGFGTEAFF. CDR3 sequence (DNA): TGTGCCAGTAGTATGGGACAGGGGTTCGGGACTGAAGCTTTCTTT. V usage is TRBV19 and J usage is TRBJ1-1, with 10 bases matching TRBD1. The CDR3 spans 15 residues. CDR1 is LNHDA, CDR2 SQIVND, per germline (reference sequence). J was trimmed by 5 bases and V by 3 bases; bases with no gene match: 6.

This chain links TRBV27 with TRBJ1-1; a possible D gene is TRBD1 (6 bases). The germline V and J ends were trimmed by 3 bases and 1 base, with 9 bases remaining between them. Per germline, CDR1 MNHEY and CDR2 SMNVEV (reference sequence). The CDR3 has 14 amino acids. CDR3 loop: CASSFGGPNTEAFF. CDR3 nucleotide sequence: TGTGCCAGCAGTTTTGGGGGCCCGAACACTGAAGCTTTCTTT.

This clone was seen just once. This chain joins TRBV5-1 and TRBJ1-1; 9 nucleotides match TRBD1. Losses at the gene ends were 0 bases for V and 3 bases for J; bases not matched to a gene: 15. CDR3 length: 19 residues. Germline CDR1 and CDR2: SGHRS and YFSETQ. The CDR3 reads CASSLGLWTGDWGHTEAFF. In nucleotides, the CDR3 is TGCGCCAGCAGCTTGGGGTTATGGACAGGGGATTGGGGACACACTGAAGCTTTCTTT.

This chain uses TRBV5-8 with TRBJ1-4, with unresolved D. CDR3 length equals 15 residues. The V gene's germline CDR1 is SGHTS and CDR2 YDEGEE. V was shortened by 1 base and J by 5 bases, with 12 bases between the two germline ends. The CDR3 DNA is TGTGCCAGCAGCTTGTCTTTCCAAGAAAATGAAAAACTGTTTTTT. Its protein is CASSLSFQENEKLFF.

The chain joins TRBV7-9 to TRBJ2-7; 11 bases are a match to TRBD1. This CDR3 is 15 amino acids long. J was trimmed by 5 bases and V by 3 bases; bases with no gene match: 6. Germline assignment: CDR1 SEHNR and CDR2 FQNEAQ (reference sequence). The CDR3, as DNA: TGTGCCAGCAGCTTTCGGACAGGGGGCAACGACGAGCAGTACTTC. It yields the protein CASSFRTGGNDEQYF. Complete variable domain (other parts from reference TRBV7-9 and TRBJ2-7): DTGVSQNPRHKITKRGQNVTFRCDPISEHNRLYWYRQTLGQGPEFLTYFQNEAQLEKSRLLSDRFSAERPKGSFSTLEIQRTEQGDSAMYLCASSFRTGGNDEQYFGPGTRLTVT.

The chain recombines TRBV7-2 with TRBJ2-5, with 14 bases matching TRBD2. This CDR3 has 15 amino acids. The V gene end was trimmed by 5 bases and the J gene end by 10 bases; junction bases not matched to a gene: 9. Germline CDR1 SGHTA, CDR2 FQGNSA. This CDR3 is CASSPARLAGGIQYF. The CDR3 DNA reads as TGTGCCAGCAGCCCGGCCCGACTAGCGGGGGGGATCCAGTACTTC.

This clone was seen a few times. This rearrangement joins TRBV30 to TRBJ1-3; no reliable D call. The CDR3 contains 13 residues. Germline V gene lookup returns CDR1 GTSNPN and CDR2 SVGIG (reference sequence). V was trimmed by 5 bases and J by 0 bases, leaving 8 bases between them. The CDR3 DNA follows: TGTGCCTGGGGACCGTTCTCTGGAAACACCATATATTTT. It translates to CAWGPFSGNTIYF.

V is TRBV5-1 and J is TRBJ2-7; 7 nucleotides align to TRBD1. The CDR3 is 15 residues long. V lost 4 bases to trimming and J lost 3 bases; unmatched junction nucleotides: 10. The germline V gene has CDR1 SGHRS and CDR2 YFSETQ. CDR3: CASSLSTGLIYEQYF. DNA of the CDR3: TGCGCCAGCAGCCTATCGACAGGGCTCATCTACGAGCAGTACTTC.

This clone was found a few times. J is TRBJ1-2 and V is TRBV6-5; a possible D gene is TRBD1 (5 bases). V was pared by 6 bases and J by 8 bases, with 13 bases between. The germline gives CDR1 MNHEY, CDR2 SVGAGI. The CDR3 has 12 residues. The DNA of the CDR3 is TGTGCCAGCAGGGGGGTCCCAGAAGGCTACACCTTC. Residues: CASRGVPEGYTF.

The rearrangement joins TRBV9 to TRBJ2-2; D may be TRBD1 (6 bases). CDR3 length: 14 amino acids. The V end was cut by 4 bases, the J end by 8 bases, with 15 bases between. Germline CDR1 SGDLS, CDR2 YYNGEE. The CDR3 region has the DNA TGTGCCAGCAGCCCCCTACAGGGTTGGGGGGAGCTGTTTTTT. Translated, it gives CASSPLQGWGELFF.

The rearrangement joins TRBV12-5 to TRBJ2-7; D might be TRBD1 or TRBD2, each matching 6 bases. V gave up 0 bases and J gave up 0 bases, with 18 bases separating them. Germline-derived CDR1 and CDR2 are LGHNT and FRNRAP. There are 18 residues in the CDR3. CDR3 sequence reads: CASGLVGLGGGGSYEQYF. The DNA for the CDR3 is TGTGCTAGTGGTTTGGTTGGCCTCGGGGGCGGCGGCTCCTACGAGCAGTACTTC. The full variable domain, completed using reference TRBV12-5 and TRBJ2-7, is DARVTQTPRHKVTEMGQEVTMRCQPILGHNTVFWYRQTMMQGLELLAYFRNRAPLDDSGMPKDRFSAEMPDATLATLKIQPSEPRDSAVYFCASGLVGLGGGGSYEQYFGPGTRLTVT.

Written as DNA, the CDR3 is TGTGCCAGCAGCCAGTCCGGGCTACTGTACTTC. This codes for CASSQSGLLYF. The J gene is TRBJ2-7, the V gene TRBV11-2; D gene ambiguous. V lost 5 bases and J lost 12, with 14 bases in between. The CDR3 contains 11 residues. Germline lookup yields CDR1 SGHAT and CDR2 FQNNGV.

The chain couples TRBV19 to TRBJ1-2; D might be TRBD1 (5 bases). V gave up 5 bases and J gave up 2 bases, with 9 bases separating them. The CDR3 contains 13 residues. Germline V gene lookup returns CDR1 LNHDA and CDR2 SQIVND (reference sequence). As DNA, the CDR3 is TGTGCCAGTAGTCCGGGGCGGAACTATGGCTACACCTTC. Residues: CASSPGRNYGYTF.

The rearrangement joins TRBV10-3 to TRBJ1-5; a possible D gene is TRBD1 (5 bases). The germline V gene encodes CDR1 ENHRY and CDR2 SYGVKD. The germline V and J ends were trimmed by 0 bases and 2 bases, with 5 bases remaining between them. The CDR3 extends over 14 amino acids. The CDR3 coding sequence is TGTGCCATCAGTGAGTCAGGGGGCAATCAGCCCCAGCATTTT. It is translated as CAISESGGNQPQHF.

The chain links TRBV5-4 to TRBJ1-1; possibly TRBD1 for D (5 bases). Trimming pared 0 bases from V and 3 bases from J, leaving 12 bases between. Germline loops: CDR1 SGHNT, CDR2 YYREEE (reference sequence). The CDR3 is made up of 15 amino acids. The CDR3: CASSLDGKGDTEAFF. CDR3 nucleotide sequence: TGTGCCAGCAGCTTGGATGGGAAAGGGGACACTGAAGCTTTCTTT.

This clone was recorded only once. The genes are TRBV11-2 and TRBJ1-2; no reliable D call. Trimming removed 3 bases at V and 0 bases at J, with 5 bases between. Looked up from germline, CDR1 is SGHAT and CDR2 is FQNNGV. The CDR3 totals 13 residues. The CDR3 DNA reads as TGTGCCAGCAGCTTCGATGCTAACTATGGCTACACCTTC. This translates into CASSFDANYGYTF.

This sequence joins TRBV7-8 and TRBJ2-3; 8 bases line up with TRBD1. Germline CDR1 and CDR2: SGHVS and FQNEAQ. This CDR3 has 16 residues. J was trimmed by 4 bases and V by 7 bases; bases with no gene match: 13. The chain's CDR3 is CASNLPQTGEADTQYF. Here the CDR3 DNA reads TGTGCCAGCAACCTACCCCAGACAGGGGAGGCAGATACGCAGTATTTT.

This chain joins TRBV7-9 and TRBJ1-3; D is perhaps TRBD1 (5 bases). The germline V and J ends were trimmed by 5 bases and 2 bases, with 13 bases remaining between them. This CDR3 has 15 amino acids. Germline loops: CDR1 SEHNR, CDR2 FQNEAQ (reference sequence). The CDR3 here is CASSPDVGAGNTIYF. The CDR3 bases are TGTGCCAGCAGCCCGGACGTGGGGGCTGGAAACACCATATATTTT.

The chain links TRBV10-3 to TRBJ2-1, with D possibly called TRBD1 or TRBD2 (5 bases each). Germline CDR1 is ENHRY and CDR2 is SYGVKD. Trimming cost V 3 bases and J 9 bases, with 12 bases left between them. CDR3 size: 13 residues. This chain's CDR3 is CAISDPRGGEQFF. The CDR3 DNA reads TGTGCCATCAGTGACCCGCGTGGGGGTGAGCAGTTCTTC.

The gene calls are TRBV30 and TRBJ1-1; a possible D gene is TRBD1 (6 bases). The germline V gene has CDR1 GTSNPN and CDR2 SVGIG (reference sequence). Trimming removed 0 bases from V and 8 bases from J, with 13 bases in between. This CDR3 spans 13 amino acids. DNA of the CDR3: TGTGCCTGGAGTGTACGGGTTACAGGGGAAGCTTTCTTT. Protein: CAWSVRVTGEAFF.

This chain uses TRBV6-5 with TRBJ1-2, with D hard to call. V was clipped by 6 bases and J by 0 bases, with 14 bases between them. Germline V lookup: CDR1 MNHEY, CDR2 SVGAGI. CDR3 length: 15 residues. Written as DNA, the CDR3 is TGTGCCAGCAGCCGAACCTCTATAGCTAACTATGGCTACACCTTC. Its translation is CASSRTSIANYGYTF.

This rearrangement joins TRBV7-2 to TRBJ2-2, with 12 bases that match TRBD2. The CDR3 totals 16 residues. V lost 5 bases, J lost 4 bases, and 5 bases stayed unmatched. Germline V gives CDR1 SGHTA, CDR2 FQGNSA. The CDR3 bases are TGTGCCAGCAGCCCCCTAGCGGGGGGGTTCACCGGGGAGCTGTTTTTT. Translating it yields CASSPLAGGFTGELFF.

This clone was seen a single time. V is TRBV28 and J is TRBJ1-3, with 12 nucleotides matching TRBD1. Looked up from germline, CDR1 is MDHEN and CDR2 is SYDVKM. The CDR3 has 17 amino acids. After removal of 5 bases from V and 4 bases from J, the junction contained 9 bases not matched to a gene. The CDR3 sequence is CASSVPGTGGAGNTIYF. The CDR3, as DNA: TGTGCCAGCAGTGTCCCCGGGACAGGGGGCGCGGGAAACACCATATATTTT.